These 23 T cell receptor beta chains originate from one sample sequenced in a study of cytomegalovirus exposure and HLA in healthy donors (dated by TCRdb to the late 2010s). The library was prepared using the immunoSEQ multiplex PCR assay. Entries here come from immuneACCESS through TCRdb and include only in-frame sequences with V and J called. Some clones fail to appear in such tables; in the studies checked, an unresolved V gene covers under half of the shortfall, and the cause of the remainder is unknown. Counted in this sample were some 260,000 clones; more than 85% of them appeared once. The ten top clones hold around 12% of the sample. Sequencing was performed on PBMCs. The receptor set was obtained from a young man in good health and CMV-seropositive.

This rearrangement joins TRBV14 to TRBJ2-1, with 7 positions matching TRBD1. Germline V CDR1 and CDR2: SGHDN, FVKESK. The CDR3 consists of 16 residues. Trimming took 2 bases from V and 5 from J; bases not matched to a gene: 9. CDR3 nucleotides: TGTGCCAGCAGCCAAATAGTACAGGGGACCGACAATGAGCAGTTCTTC. Amino acid sequence: CASSQIVQGTDNEQFF.

With respect to this clone: Other DNA sequences in this sample translate to the same CDR3. V and J are TRBV9 and TRBJ1-2; D may be TRBD1 (5 bases). The CDR3 covers 13 residues. The V and J ends lost 0 bases and 3 bases respectively, with 6 bases between them. Germline V lookup: CDR1 SGDLS, CDR2 YYNGEE. The CDR3 sequence: CASSVGGDYGYTF. Here the CDR3 DNA reads TGTGCCAGCAGCGTAGGGGGCGACTATGGCTACACCTTC.

The rearrangement joins TRBV7-6 to TRBJ2-1; D is unclear. The CDR3 runs to 15 residues. Trimming removed 1 base at V and 3 bases at J, with 10 bases between. Germline assignment: CDR1 SGHVS and CDR2 FNYEAQ. Here the CDR3 reads CASSLGPQFYNEQFF. The CDR3 region has the DNA TGTGCCAGCAGCTTAGGGCCACAATTCTACAATGAGCAGTTCTTC.

The genes are TRBV5-1 and TRBJ2-1; D remains unclear. Germline-derived CDR1 and CDR2 are SGHRS and YFSETQ. The V and J ends lost 7 bases and 5 bases respectively, with 16 bases between them. The CDR3 extends over 14 amino acids. CDR3 DNA sequence: TGCGCCAGCTTCCGCGGAGAGGTGGACAATGAGCAGTTCTTC. Its protein product is CASFRGEVDNEQFF. The entire variable domain, with the rest obtained from reference TRBV5-1 and TRBJ2-1, is as follows: KAGVTQTPRYLIKTRGQQVTLSCSPISGHRSVSWYQQTPGQGLQFLFEYFSETQRNKGNFPGRFSGRQFSNSRSEMNVSTLELGDSALYLCASFRGEVDNEQFFGPGTRLTVL.

The gene calls are TRBV4-3 and TRBJ2-4, with a weak D call TRBD1 (6 bases). Trimming left V 4 bases short and J 8 bases short, with 15 bases between. Germline V gene data show CDR1 as LGHNA and CDR2 as YSLEER. This CDR3 is built from 14 residues. The CDR3 bases are TGCGCCAGCAGCCCGGGAACAGGGTTGGACATTCAGTACTTC. Its translation is CASSPGTGLDIQYF.

CDR3 DNA: TGTGCCAGCAGCTTAGGCAGGGGGCTTTATCAGCCCCAGCATTTT. It translates to CASSLGRGLYQPQHF. This chain connects TRBV5-6 to TRBJ1-5; TRBD1 matches at 8 bases. The CDR3 extends over 15 amino acids. V dropped 2 bases and J dropped 5; count of bases not matched to a gene: 6. Germline CDR1 reads SGHDT; CDR2 reads YYEEEE.

Remarks on this clone: This same CDR3 is encoded by further DNA sequences in the sample. This rearrangement joins TRBV27 to TRBJ2-7; maybe TRBD1 (6 bases). The CDR3 contains 14 residues. Per germline, CDR1 MNHEY and CDR2 SMNVEV (reference sequence). With 3 bases removed from V and 2 bases from J, the gap between germline ends came to 11 bases. CDR3 coding DNA: TGTGCCAGCAGTTTCCAGGGGACGGCCTACGAGCAGTACTTC. This codes for CASSFQGTAYEQYF.

The chain joins TRBV28 to TRBJ2-1, with 7 positions matching TRBD2. CDR1 is MDHEN, CDR2 SYDVKM, per germline. The CDR3 spans 13 residues. With V trimmed by 8 bases and J by 4 bases, 5 bases remained unmatched. CDR3 sequence (DNA): TGTGCCAGCGTGACTAGCTATTACAATGAGCAGTTCTTC. It specifies CASVTSYYNEQFF.

V usage is TRBV9 and J usage is TRBJ2-5, with 7 bases identical to TRBD1. V lost 0 bases to trimming and J lost 5 bases; unmatched junction nucleotides: 7. CDR1 is SGDLS and CDR2 is YYNGEE in the germline V gene. The CDR3 contains 15 residues. CDR3 in amino acids: CASSVDGRGWETQYF. CDR3 nucleotides: TGTGCCAGCAGCGTAGACGGCAGGGGGTGGGAGACCCAGTACTTC.

The V and J genes are TRBV30 and TRBJ1-2; possible D gene TRBD1, 5 bases. Looked up from germline, CDR1 is GTSNPN and CDR2 is SVGIG (reference sequence). With 0 bases removed from V and 6 bases from J, the gap between germline ends came to 8 bases. CDR3 size: 12 residues. CDR3 protein: CAWSVLGDGYTF. The CDR3 region has the DNA TGTGCCTGGAGTGTATTGGGGGATGGCTACACCTTC.

This rearrangement joins TRBV11-2 to TRBJ2-5; 9 bases align to TRBD1. The CDR3 totals 15 residues. Germline CDR1 is SGHAT and CDR2 is FQNNGV. V gave up 3 bases and J gave up 5 bases; unmatched junction bases: 7. In nucleotides, the CDR3 is TGTGCCAGCAGCTTCCTACAGGGGGCATGGGAGACCCAGTACTTC. Its protein product is CASSFLQGAWETQYF. The full variable domain, completed using reference TRBV11-2 and TRBJ2-5, is EAGVAQSPRYKIIEKRQSVAFWCNPISGHATLYWYQQILGQGPKLLIQFQNNGVVDDSQLPKDRFSAERLKGVDSTLKIQPAKLEDSAVYLCASSFLQGAWETQYFGPGTRLLVL.

The rearrangement uses TRBV28 and TRBJ2-7, with 10 bases matching TRBD1. Trimming at V came to 2 bases and at J to 2 bases, leaving 3 bases not matched to a gene. Germline CDR1 and CDR2: MDHEN and SYDVKM. This CDR3 has 15 amino acids. CDR3 amino acids: CASSLRGTGAYEQYF. CDR3 bases: TGTGCCAGCAGTTTAAGGGGGACAGGGGCCTACGAGCAGTACTTC.

V usage is TRBV30 and J usage is TRBJ2-1, with D hard to call. The V gene's germline CDR1 is GTSNPN and CDR2 SVGIG (reference sequence). This CDR3 has 14 amino acids. Trimming removed 8 bases at V and 8 bases at J, with 22 bases between. The DNA of the CDR3 is TGTGCCCGGAAGGAGAAAGAGGTTTTCGATGAGCAGTTCTTC. This sequence encodes CARKEKEVFDEQFF. Based on the CDR3 plus reference TRBV30 and TRBJ2-1, the full variable domain is SQTIHQWPATLVQPVGSPLSLECTVEGTSNPNLYWYRQAAGRGLQLLFYSVGIGQISSEVPQNLSASRPQDRQFILSSKKLLLSDSGFYLCARKEKEVFDEQFFGPGTRLTVL.

This chain connects TRBV27 to TRBJ2-1; 8 bases are a match to TRBD2. The CDR3 runs 14 residues. V lost 6 bases to trimming and J lost 4 bases; unmatched junction nucleotides: 5. Germline CDR1 reads MNHEY; CDR2 reads SMNVEV (reference sequence). The CDR3 DNA follows: TGTGCCAGCAGCCGGGGGGGACCTTACAATGAGCAGTTCTTC. This translates into CASSRGGPYNEQFF.

J is TRBJ2-1 and V is TRBV4-3; tentative D call: TRBD1 (5 bases). CDR1 is LGHNA, CDR2 YSLEER, per germline. Trimming shortened V by 2 bases and J by 6 bases, and 11 bases separated the two germline ends. The CDR3 has 14 amino acids. The CDR3 region has the DNA TGCGCCAGCAGCCAAAAGACAGTAACCAATGAGCAGTTCTTC. As protein: CASSQKTVTNEQFF.

V gene TRBV6-5 combines with J gene TRBJ1-5, with TRBD1 matching 7 bases. Trimming removed 5 bases from V and 7 bases from J; junction bases left unmatched: 5. The CDR3 is 13 amino acids. Germline CDR1 MNHEY, CDR2 SVGAGI. CDR3 protein: CASSGDRDQPQHF. The CDR3, as DNA: TGTGCCAGCAGTGGAGACAGGGACCAGCCCCAGCATTTT.

This sequence joins TRBV11-3 and TRBJ2-2, with 10 positions matching TRBD2. V lost 4 bases, J lost 1 base, and 3 bases stayed unmatched. Germline loops: CDR1 SGHNT, CDR2 YENEEA. This CDR3 spans 16 amino acids. CDR3 nucleotide sequence: TGTGCCAGCAGCTCATTAGCGGGAGGGAACACCGGGGAGCTGTTTTTT. Amino acids: CASSSLAGGNTGELFF. Filled out from reference TRBV11-3 and TRBJ2-2, the complete variable domain reads EAGVVQSPRYKIIEKKQPVAFWCNPISGHNTLYWYLQNLGQGPELLIRYENEEAVDDSQLPKDRFSAERLKGVDSTLKIQPAELGDSAVYLCASSSLAGGNTGELFFGEGSRLTVL.

The chain carries TRBV2 and TRBJ1-4, with 12 bases lining up with TRBD1. The CDR3 runs 16 residues. The J segment lost 5 bases and the V segment lost 6 bases, leaving 7 bases of the junction unmatched. Germline lookup yields CDR1 SNHLY and CDR2 FYNNEI. For the CDR3, the DNA is TGTGCCAGCAGCGCCGGGACAGGGGGCATCAATGAAAAACTGTTTTTT. Translating it yields CASSAGTGGINEKLFF.

The CDR3 here is CASSRQGIDGYTF. DNA for the CDR3: TGTGCCAGCAGTCGACAGGGAATCGATGGCTACACCTTC. The gene calls are TRBV6-5 and TRBJ1-2; 7 bases fit TRBD1. From germline, CDR1 is MNHEY and CDR2 SVGAGI. The CDR3 extends over 13 amino acids. After removal of 5 bases from V and 6 bases from J, the junction contained 6 bases not matched to a gene.

This chain connects TRBV6-1 to TRBJ1-2, with no clear D. Trimming took 7 bases from V and 4 from J, leaving 16 bases between them. Germline CDR1 reads MNHNS; CDR2 reads SASEGT. There are 14 residues in the CDR3. CDR3 bases: TGTGCCAGCACTATCATGGGCAGAGGCTATGGCTACACCTTC. Its protein product is CASTIMGRGYGYTF.

The chain links TRBV13 to TRBJ2-2, with D perhaps given as TRBD1 or TRBD2 (5 bases each). This CDR3 spans 16 amino acids. In germline, CDR1 is PRHDT, CDR2 FYEKMQ (reference sequence). Trimming took off 4 bases at V and 5 bases at J, with 17 bases between the two ends. CDR3 bases: TGTGCCAGCAGCTCTTATGGGGGTAGCTATACCGGGGAGCTGTTTTTT. Translated: CASSSYGGSYTGELFF.

The chain couples TRBV6-5 to TRBJ2-3, with D tentatively TRBD2 (5 bases). The CDR3 length is 15 residues. V was clipped by 6 bases and J by 6 bases, with 19 bases between them. CDR1 is MNHEY and CDR2 is SVGAGI in the germline V gene. The CDR3 DNA reads as TGTGCCAGCAGCCCCCTTTCGGGAATGGTGGATACGCAGTATTTT. Translating it yields CASSPLSGMVDTQYF.

The genes are TRBV6-5 and TRBJ2-6; D remains unclear. V lost 4 bases and J lost 0, with 10 bases in between. This CDR3 region has 16 residues. Germline CDR1 MNHEY, CDR2 SVGAGI. The CDR3 sequence: CASSSRRTSGANVLTF. DNA for the CDR3: TGTGCCAGCAGTTCCCGACGGACCTCTGGGGCCAACGTCCTGACTTTC.